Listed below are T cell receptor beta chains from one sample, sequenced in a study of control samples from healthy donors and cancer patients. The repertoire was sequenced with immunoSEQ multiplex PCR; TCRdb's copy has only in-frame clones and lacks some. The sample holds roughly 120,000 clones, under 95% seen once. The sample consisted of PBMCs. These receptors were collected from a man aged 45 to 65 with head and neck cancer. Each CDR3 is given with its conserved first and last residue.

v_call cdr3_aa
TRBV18 CASSPTGGSGNTIYF
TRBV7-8 CASSLGGLNTEAFF
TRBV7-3 CASSLGDSTYEQYF
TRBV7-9 CASSPRGAAGELFF
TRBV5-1 CASSLGQRNYGYTF
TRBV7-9 CASSLAGVGYGYTF
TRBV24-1 CATSDPGQGARGDQPQHF
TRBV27 CASSMTGFLPLHF
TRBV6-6 CASRPGQGAAYGYTF
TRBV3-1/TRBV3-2 CASSQGPGGRNTIYF
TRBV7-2 CASSLQEGVYGYTF
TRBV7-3 CASSLGSNSPLHF
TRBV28 CASRGPANEKLFF
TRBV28 CASIGTGRYEQYF
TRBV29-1 CSVGVGRYSYEQYF
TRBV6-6 CAARNNYGYTF
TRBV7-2 CASSSQGASNEKLFF
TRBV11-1 CASSSHRAGELFF
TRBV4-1 CASSLRTGGDYEQYF
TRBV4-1 CASSQDWWGGSTRQEAFF
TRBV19 CASKGTANSPLHF
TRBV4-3 CASSQSAGSTDTQYF
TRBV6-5 CASSYSFYRQETQYF
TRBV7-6 CASSSRTGNNEQFF
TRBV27 CASSSRSYEQYF
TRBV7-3 CASSIVGASTDTQYF
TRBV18 CASSPLGRSVQETQYF